Here is one T cell receptor (beta chain) with its context. Authors' analysis steps: Amplifying reference gene primers gave estimates of nucleated cell counts. Assay used: immunoSEQ multiplex PCR; TCRdb lists only in-frame clones, some missing. Clonal size and the V and J genes are those of that table, whereas D and trimming came from the DNA. In the table there are 120,000 to 150,000 clones, roughly four fifths of which are singletons. CDR1 is KGHSH and CDR2 is LQKENI in the germline V gene. Trimming pared 0 bases from V and 5 bases from J, leaving 13 bases between. The CDR3 length is 15 residues. The sample originates from a study of blood T cell repertoires in COVID-19. Study in general: The analysed material was cDNA or gDNA that came from T cells, B-cell-depleted T cells, or PBMCs.

V and J are TRBV18 and TRBJ1-2; D gene uncertain. The source material was peripheral blood. The clonotype originates from a human donor with acute or convalescent COVID-19. The donor label of this sample is uncertain. For the CDR3, the DNA is TGTGCCAGCTCACCACCGACCCTAGCCTTATATGGCTACACCTTC. This gives the protein CASSPPTLALYGYTF.